The T cell receptor (beta chain) described here comes from a study of blood T cell repertoires in COVID-19 (dated by TCRdb to the early 2020s). In the study overall: The collaborator samples originated in the United States, Italy and Spain and spanned the acute and convalescent phases of COVID-19. The material from the prospective study consisted of cDNA or gDNA derived from T cells, B-cell-depleted T cells, or PBMCs. The dataset comprised deeply sampled blood TCRbeta repertoires from subjects exposed to, actively infected with, or recovered from COVID-19. The repertoires were released in a freely available public database intended as a resource for research on the immune response to SARS-CoV-2. The samples were drawn from two sources: the first 160 participants of the ongoing ImmuneRACE study, and over 1,000 subjects contributed by 6 global collaborators. Nearly every sample came with metadata listing a de-identified subject ID, COVID-19 status, age in years and sex. Where available, HLA class I and class II types were obtained from metadata supplied by the sample provider rather than from assay-based typing. Overall results and qualifications from the work: The amount of clinical and demographic metadata varied by source and participant and was provided uncurated.

TCRbeta CDR3 regions were amplified from genomic DNA by means of the immunoSEQ Assay, a bias-controlled multiplex PCR. In the source study's methods: Nucleated cell counts per sample were estimated from amplification of reference gene primers within the assay. Sequence reads were collapsed and filtered to measure the absolute abundance of every unique TCRbeta CDR3 rearrangement. For each sample, productive Simpson clonality was calculated by taking the square root of Simpson's diversity index across productive rearrangements. This immuneACCESS table, as held by TCRdb, lists in-frame sequences with V and J called but not all clones. Of the missing ones, under half trace to an unresolved V gene in checked studies; the others have no known cause. Clonal size and the V and J genes are those of that table, whereas D and trimming came from the DNA. The sample table lists approximately 74,000 clones, more than 80% of them with a count of one. Together, the top ten hold more than 4.5% of the sample.

Regarding this clone: Its cognate antigen has yet to be identified. Base qualities are not recorded, but no much larger clone differs from it by a single base.

Collaborating institutions collected whole blood in K2EDTA tubes following their own protocols. For TCRbeta analysis, collaborators shipped samples as frozen whole blood, isolated PBMCs, or DNA extracted from either of those sample types. The sequenced sample consisted of peripheral blood. This TCR came from a woman of 80 years or more with active or convalescent COVID-19.

The nucleotides read TGCGCCAGCAGCCCCGGACTAGCGGGGGGGGACGAGCAGTACTTC. Its coded protein is CASSPGLAGGDEQYF. Rearrangement joined TRBV5-1 to TRBJ2-7, and 15 junctional nucleotides match TRBD2. Germline trimming amounts to 4 bases on V and 5 bases on J, with 4 as the count of junction bases outside the gene matches. The CDR3 sequence holds 15 residues, the cysteine and phenylalanine included. Only the CDR3 region is kept as DNA, spanning 45 bases read in frame from base 1. Looking up the germline V gene yields CDR1 SGHRS and CDR2 YFSETQ.